One and the same sample provided the 18 T cell receptor beta chains below, sequenced in a study of human T cells and chemical hapten exposure. Described time point: healthy volunteer bleed at 6 weeks. Blood, whole and unfractionated, served as the source for total RNA extraction. In TCRdb, the RACE reads were re-called with MiXCR into one record per CDR3 protein. Seen here are some 31,000 distinct CDR3 sequences, approximately 5% observed once, and the top ten hold more than 10%. Sequencing was done on a sample of whole blood. Receptor source: a human donor in good health. Some clones in this sample may be carry-over from other donors' samples.

This clonotype has at least ten counts. The gene calls are TRBV7-2 and TRBJ1-2; D is ambiguous. Germline V gene sequence: CDR1 SGHTA, CDR2 FQGNSA. V was clipped by 3 bases and J by 8 bases, with 10 bases between them. The CDR3 sequence is 12 residues long. The CDR3 region is CASSFPYRGYTF. The CDR3 DNA reads TGTGCCAGCAGCTTCCCCTATCGGGGCTACACCTTC.

As for this clonotype: A much larger clone differs from this one at a single base, so this may be a read error. The chain carries TRBV6-2 or TRBV6-3 and TRBJ2-7, with a weak D call TRBD2 (7 bases). The CDR3 spans 16 residues. Germline CDR1 and CDR2: MNHEY and SVGEGT. V was pared by 6 bases and J by 1 base, with 19 bases between. The CDR3 sequence is CASREHGRQGSYEQYF. Here the CDR3 DNA reads TGTGCCAGCAGAGAGCACGGGAGGCAGGGGTCCTACGAGCAGTACTTC.

This clonotype came up many times. V gene TRBV7-9 combines with J gene TRBJ1-1, with D possibly matching TRBD1 (6 bases). V lost 6 bases to trimming and J lost 7 bases, with 27 bases between them. Germline-derived CDR1 and CDR2 are SEHNR and FQNEAQ (reference sequence). There are 17 residues in the CDR3. The CDR3 reads CASRSNPRDTRGGEAFF. The CDR3 bases are TGTGCCAGCAGGTCGAACCCTAGGGACACCCGTGGCGGTGAAGCTTTCTTT.

In its sample, this clonotype was seen many times. V and J are TRBV10-3 and TRBJ1-5; D is unresolved. The germline V gene has CDR1 ENHRY and CDR2 SYGVKD. V lost 2 bases, J lost 7 bases, and 9 bases lay in between. The CDR3 has 13 residues. CDR3 loop: CAISEGIGQPQHF. The CDR3 DNA reads TGTGCCATCAGTGAGGGAATTGGGCAGCCCCAGCATTTT.

This chain connects TRBV5-1 to TRBJ1-6, with a tentative D call TRBD1 (5 bases). Trimming removed 1 base at V and 0 bases at J, with 20 bases between. Germline V gene lookup returns CDR1 SGHRS and CDR2 YFSETQ. This CDR3 region has 20 residues. CDR3 in amino acids: CASSLKAPGMSVSYNSPLHF. Written as DNA, the CDR3 is TGCGCCAGCAGCTTGAAGGCACCAGGGATGTCGGTCTCCTATAATTCACCCCTCCACTTT.

This chain uses TRBV29-1 with TRBJ1-1, with D perhaps TRBD1 (5 bases). Trimming removed 6 bases at V and 4 bases at J, with 9 bases between. The germline gives CDR1 SQVTM, CDR2 ANQGSEA. The CDR3 loop spans 11 amino acids. This CDR3 reads CSVRTLTEAFF. The CDR3 DNA reads as TGCAGCGTCCGGACACTCACTGAAGCTTTCTTT.

The V and J genes are TRBV10-3 and TRBJ2-5, with unresolved D. This CDR3 spans 10 amino acids. V shed 8 bases and J shed 4 bases, with 5 bases lying between them. Germline-derived CDR1 and CDR2 are ENHRY and SYGVKD. The CDR3 DNA follows: TGTGCCATCGGTGGAGAGACCCAGTACTTC. Amino acids: CAIGGETQYF.

This clonotype appeared many times. The V and J genes are TRBV27 and TRBJ2-7; 8 bases match TRBD2. The CDR3 is 14 amino acids. The V gene's germline CDR1 is MNHEY and CDR2 SMNVEV (reference sequence). Trimming cost V 5 bases and J 1 base; bases outside gene matches: 4. CDR3 in amino acids: CASSTGTSSYEQYF. In DNA, the CDR3 is TGTGCCAGCAGTACCGGGACTAGTTCCTACGAGCAGTACTTC.

In its sample, this clonotype was seen a few times. The chain couples TRBV24-1 to TRBJ2-1; 8 nucleotides line up with TRBD2. V shed 5 bases, J shed 4 bases, and the junction held 12 bases outside the gene matches. Per the germline V gene, CDR1 is KGHDR and CDR2 is SFDVKD. The length of the CDR3 is 17 residues. CDR3 sequence reads: CATSGGALAGRYNEQFF. Written as DNA, the CDR3 is TGTGCCACCAGTGGGGGGGCATTAGCGGGAAGGTACAATGAGCAGTTCTTC.

This clonotype was seen repeatedly, ten times or more. The chain has TRBV5-1 and TRBJ2-5; maybe TRBD2 (5 bases). V lost 5 bases, J lost 1 base, and 18 bases lay in between. The CDR3 contains 16 residues. The germline V gene encodes CDR1 SGHRS and CDR2 YFSETQ. The CDR3 sequence: CASSFDRGVVQETQYF. The CDR3 DNA follows: TGCGCCAGCAGTTTTGATCGGGGTGTTGTCCAAGAGACCCAGTACTTC.

The sample holds many counts of this clonotype. The chain employs TRBV20-1 and TRBJ1-1; D is unresolved. Trimming took 5 bases from V and 0 from J, leaving 10 bases between them. This CDR3 comprises 13 residues. Germline assignment: CDR1 DFQATT and CDR2 SNEGSKA (reference sequence). The CDR3 is CSAFQVLNTEAFF. The CDR3 region has the DNA TGCAGTGCTTTTCAGGTTTTGAACACTGAAGCTTTCTTT.

This clonotype was seen many times. This chain uses TRBV28 with TRBJ2-2, with 10 bases fitting TRBD2. This CDR3 is 16 amino acids long. Germline V CDR1 and CDR2: MDHEN, SYDVKM. Unmatched junction bases numbered 9, after V lost 6 bases and J lost 5 bases. CDR3: CASRPYSGGNTGELFF. CDR3 DNA: TGTGCCAGCAGGCCCTATAGCGGGGGGAATACCGGGGAGCTGTTTTTT.

This clonotype has a count of ten or more. CDR3 loop: CASSHRRQGLVEWTTNTGELFF. CDR3 sequence (DNA): TGCGCCAGCAGTCACCGACGACAGGGTCTTGTTGAATGGACGACGAACACCGGGGAGCTGTTTTTT. The chain combines TRBV23-1 with TRBJ2-2; 7 bases match TRBD1. TRBV23-1 is designated an ORF whose function remains uncertain. This CDR3 contains 22 residues. The V segment lost 3 bases and the J segment 0 bases; nucleotides outside the gene matches: 22.

As concerns this clonotype: This could be a read error, since a much larger clone is one nucleotide away. The gene calls are TRBV12-3 or TRBV12-4 and TRBJ1-5; D unresolved. The CDR3 extends over 11 amino acids. CDR3 region: CASTLNQPRHF. In DNA, the CDR3 is TGTGCCAGCACCCTTAATCAGCCCCGGCATTTT.

V is TRBV12-3 or TRBV12-4 and J is TRBJ1-2; 7 bases align to TRBD1. CDR3 length: 14 amino acids. With 5 bases clipped from V and 6 bases from J, the junction kept 9 bases outside the gene matches. In nucleotides, the CDR3 is TGTGCCAGCAGTCCTACAGGGGCCATCAATGGCTACACCTTC. This gives the protein CASSPTGAINGYTF.

This clonotype was observed many times. The chain carries TRBV12-3 or TRBV12-4 and TRBJ1-1; 8 nucleotides align to TRBD1. The trim removed 5 bases at V and 5 bases at J, leaving 7 bases unmatched. The CDR3 runs 14 residues. The CDR3 nucleotides are TGTGCCAGCAGTCGCTCACAGGGGGGGACTGAAGCTTTCTTT. Its protein is CASSRSQGGTEAFF.

This clonotype has ten or more counts. V gene TRBV4-1 combines with J gene TRBJ2-1; D could derive from TRBD1 or TRBD2 (5 bases each). Trimming took 0 bases from V and 6 from J, leaving 12 bases between them. Germline V gene lookup returns CDR1 MGHRA and CDR2 YSYEKL. This CDR3 comprises 15 residues. The CDR3: CASSQDFSGGNEQFF. The CDR3, as DNA: TGCGCCAGCAGCCAAGATTTCTCTGGGGGCAATGAGCAGTTCTTC.

Only one count was recorded for this clonotype. V is TRBV14 and J is TRBJ1-3; D gene ambiguous. Germline-derived CDR1 and CDR2 are SGHDN and FVKESK. The CDR3 spans 15 residues. Trimming left V 1 base short and J 2 bases short, with 9 bases between. CDR3 sequence reads: CASSQVHSTGNTIYF. DNA of the CDR3: TGTGCCAGCAGCCAAGTACATTCCACTGGAAACACCATATATTTT.